The 18 T cell receptor beta chains below all came from one sample that was sequenced in a study of T cell changes during pregnancy in multiple sclerosis. Produced via immunoSEQ multiplex PCR; TCRdb's table is partial and in-frame only. The sample has around 36,000 clones, 75% to 95% seen once. The material sequenced was CD4+ T cells from peripheral blood mononuclear cells, taken in the third trimester of pregnancy. All receptors come from a female donor with multiple sclerosis, enrolled in a pregnancy study.

The chain has TRBV19 and TRBJ1-1, with D perhaps matching TRBD1 (6 bases). The V end was cut by 1 base, the J end by 5 bases, with 14 bases between. The length of the CDR3 is 15 residues. Germline V gives CDR1 LNHDA, CDR2 SQIVND (reference sequence). CDR3 sequence: CASSIGGGGMTEAFF. The DNA of the CDR3 is TGTGCCAGTAGTATAGGGGGCGGGGGCATGACTGAAGCTTTCTTT.

The chain has TRBV6-1 and TRBJ2-7; tentative D call: TRBD1 (5 bases). CDR1 and CDR2 from the germline V gene are MNHNS and SASEGT. Trimming removed 6 bases from V and 4 bases from J, with 19 bases in between. The CDR3 has 15 amino acids. As DNA, the CDR3 is TGTGCCAGCAGAAAGACAGATGACCGCCTTTACGAGCAGTACTTC. This sequence encodes CASRKTDDRLYEQYF.

The chain couples TRBV2 to TRBJ2-1, with 11 bases fitting TRBD2. Germline V gene sequence: CDR1 SNHLY, CDR2 FYNNEI. J was trimmed by 6 bases and V by 3 bases; bases with no gene match: 4. CDR3 size: 15 residues. CDR3 protein: CASSETSGDSNEQFF. CDR3 coding DNA: TGTGCCAGCAGTGAGACTAGCGGGGATTCCAATGAGCAGTTCTTC.

The J gene is TRBJ2-2, the V gene TRBV6-5, with a possible D match to TRBD1 (5 bases). This CDR3 contains 15 residues. Germline V gene lookup returns CDR1 MNHEY and CDR2 SVGAGI. Trimming left V 7 bases short and J 6 bases short, with 18 bases between. The CDR3 bases are TGTGCCAGCACCTTAAGGAAGGGGTACGCCGGGGAGCTGTTTTTT. Translated, it gives CASTLRKGYAGELFF.

The rearrangement joins TRBV14 to TRBJ2-1; 14 positions agree with TRBD2. The CDR3 contains 15 residues. J gave up 10 bases and V 5 bases, and 7 bases lay outside the gene matches. CDR1 is SGHDN and CDR2 is FVKESK in the germline V gene. The CDR3 loop is CASSAQGLAGAEQFF. CDR3 sequence (DNA): TGTGCCAGCAGCGCACAGGGACTAGCGGGAGCCGAGCAGTTCTTC.

This sequence joins TRBV10-3 and TRBJ2-7; 8 nucleotides agree with TRBD1. The CDR3 is made up of 14 amino acids. The J segment lost 6 bases and the V segment lost 6 bases, leaving 10 bases of the junction unmatched. Germline-derived CDR1 and CDR2 are ENHRY and SYGVKD. This chain's CDR3 is CAISAQGGLGEQYF. The CDR3 coding sequence is TGTGCCATCAGCGCACAGGGGGGCTTAGGCGAGCAGTACTTC.

V is TRBV6-5 and J is TRBJ1-4; tentative D call: TRBD1 (6 bases). Germline V gene sequence: CDR1 MNHEY, CDR2 SVGAGI. Trimming took 3 bases from V and 3 from J, leaving 11 bases between them. This CDR3 comprises 15 residues. The CDR3 nucleotides are TGTGCCAGCAGTTATCGGACAGCGCCTAATGAAAAACTGTTTTTT. The encoded protein is CASSYRTAPNEKLFF.

The chain joins TRBV28 to TRBJ1-5; a weak D match, TRBD1 (5 bases). CDR1 is MDHEN and CDR2 is SYDVKM in the germline V gene. CDR3 length equals 16 residues. V dropped 4 bases and J dropped 4 bases, with 17 bases sitting between them. The CDR3 DNA sequence: TGTGCCAGCAGTTACGGTATCGGGGGTGGGAATCAGCCCCAGCATTTT. Translating it yields CASSYGIGGGNQPQHF.

CDR3 nucleotides: TGTGCCAGCAGCTTAAAGTTCAGGGAAACTGAAGCTTTCTTT. This codes for CASSLKFRETEAFF. V usage is TRBV7-2 and J usage is TRBJ1-1, with D tentatively TRBD1 (5 bases). The CDR3 has 14 amino acids. CDR1 is SGHTA, CDR2 FQGNSA, per germline. Trimming took 2 bases from V and 5 from J, leaving 12 bases between them.

The V call is TRBV27, the J call TRBJ2-7, with 10 bases aligning to TRBD2. The junction had 8 bases not matched to a gene; V was cut back by 7 bases and J by 5 bases. This CDR3 comprises 14 residues. Germline-derived CDR1 and CDR2 are MNHEY and SMNVEV (reference sequence). The CDR3 DNA is TGTGCCAGCAATCTTAGCGGGAGGCCCAACGAGCAGTACTTC. It encodes CASNLSGRPNEQYF.

The chain joins TRBV28 to TRBJ2-2; the match to TRBD2 covers 7 bases. Per the germline V gene, CDR1 is MDHEN and CDR2 is SYDVKM. The ends lost 8 bases at V and 2 bases at J; junction bases unmatched: 5. The CDR3 has 14 amino acids. The CDR3 DNA reads TGTGCCAGCCGGAGCGGGACTAACACCGGGGAGCTGTTTTTT. Translating it yields CASRSGTNTGELFF. Based on the CDR3 plus reference TRBV28 and TRBJ2-2, the full variable domain is DVKVTQSSRYLVKRTGEKVFLECVQDMDHENMFWYRQDPGLGLRLIYFSYDVKMKEKGDIPEGYSVSREKKERFSLILESASTNQTSMYLCASRSGTNTGELFFGEGSRLTVL.

This chain links TRBV18 with TRBJ1-1; D may be TRBD1 (6 bases). The V end lost 6 bases, the J end lost 8 bases, and 19 bases lay between the germline ends. This CDR3 region has 14 residues. Germline V CDR1 and CDR2: KGHSH, LQKENI. The DNA of the CDR3 is TGTGCCAGCTCCCTTGCTCCGACAGGCCCCGAAGCTTTCTTT. Residues: CASSLAPTGPEAFF.

As concerns this clone: The same CDR3 arises from other DNA sequences in this sample as well. The V gene is TRBV7-6, the J gene TRBJ2-3; D gene uncertain. The CDR3 totals 14 residues. V dropped 1 base and J dropped 2 bases, with 7 bases sitting between them. From germline, CDR1 is SGHVS and CDR2 FNYEAQ. The CDR3 loop reads CASSLGANTDTQYF. The CDR3 nucleotides are TGTGCCAGCAGCTTAGGGGCAAACACAGATACGCAGTATTTT.

The rearrangement joins TRBV6-1 to TRBJ1-4, with D uncertain. Germline CDR1 reads MNHNS; CDR2 reads SASEGT. This CDR3 has 16 residues. Trimming took 1 base from V and 5 from J, leaving 14 bases between them. The CDR3 DNA is TGTGCCAGCAGTGAAGATAAGGGTGCGGGGAATGAAAAACTGTTTTTT. Its protein is CASSEDKGAGNEKLFF.

V is TRBV29-1 and J is TRBJ2-1, with 11 bases fitting TRBD1. The CDR3 consists of 12 residues. With V trimmed by 7 bases and J by 9 bases, 5 bases remained unmatched. Per germline, CDR1 SQVTM and CDR2 ANQGSEA. In DNA form, the CDR3 reads TGCAGCGCTGGACAGGGGGCGGTTGAGCAGTTCTTC. Translation: CSAGQGAVEQFF.

V usage is TRBV14 and J usage is TRBJ2-2; D gene ambiguous. Germline V gene data show CDR1 as SGHDN and CDR2 as FVKESK. This CDR3 has 17 amino acids. Trimming shortened V by 1 base and J by 0 bases, and 12 bases separated the two germline ends. The DNA of the CDR3 is TGTGCCAGCAGCCAAGTGAAGACACTCGCGAACACCGGGGAGCTGTTTTTT. Amino acids: CASSQVKTLANTGELFF.

V usage is TRBV30 and J usage is TRBJ2-3, with D perhaps TRBD1 (5 bases). There are 13 residues in the CDR3. The V gene lost 2 bases and the J gene lost 4 bases, with 10 bases spanning the gap. Germline CDR1 GTSNPN, CDR2 SVGIG (reference sequence). The CDR3 here is CAWSLWGPDTQYF. The CDR3 DNA follows: TGTGCCTGGAGTCTCTGGGGCCCAGATACGCAGTATTTT.

This clone occurred once. The chain uses TRBV29-1 and TRBJ1-5; 9 positions agree with TRBD1. The CDR3 contains 15 residues. From germline, CDR1 is SQVTM and CDR2 ANQGSEA. Losses at the gene ends were 5 bases for V and 4 bases for J; bases not matched to a gene: 9. The CDR3 DNA is TGCAGCGTTACGATCGGGACAGGGACAAATCAGCCCCAGCATTTT. Translation: CSVTIGTGTNQPQHF.